This T cell receptor beta chain was found in a study of identical twins (dated by TCRdb to 2016 to 2017). Study-level background: To test whether fetal clonotypes persist, the study used deep sequencing on TCR alpha and beta repertoires from monozygotic twins, unrelated adults of various ages, and cord blood. To rule out contamination, replicate twin experiments were performed at different times with different library preparation protocols. Points the paper makes about the study in general: Fewer insertions were carried by abundant cord blood beta clonotypes; a weaker similar trend was observed in young adult naive repertoires, while no such trend was observed in memory repertoires. Out-of-frame TCR alpha sequences shared between twins showed an excess of low generation-probability sequences compared with coincidental sharing between unrelated individuals. Because the same donors could not be followed over many years, the conclusions relied on cross-sectional statistical analysis. In beta out-of-frame sequences, excess twin sharing was weaker, because having fewer shared sequences lowered the signal-to-noise ratio. Zero-insertion analyses could be partly confounded by invariant T cells such as MAIT and iNKT, although diverse VJ usage argued against such confounding for most clonotypes. In monozygotic twins, out-of-frame TCR alpha sharing was systematically underestimated by recombination models, although the models agreed with sharing between unrelated individuals.

Of note for this clonotype: There is no known antigen for this receptor. Base qualities are not at hand, and no much larger clone is one base apart.

The V and J ends are trimmed by 5 bases and 4 bases, leaving 14 bases between them. The CDR3 has 14 amino acids, counting the end cysteine and phenylalanine. Only the CDR3 portion is preserved as DNA: 42 bases, with reading frame beginning at the first base. Only healthy Caucasian donors were included. The twin cohort consisted of three pairs of female monozygotic twins, all aged about 18 to 29 years. CD4+ and CD8+ T cell populations were isolated with positive isolation kits from Invitrogen. Libraries came from 5' RACE. For sequencing, an Illumina HiSeq 2000 was employed. Template switching introduced a universal primer binding site; the final cDNA contained a unique molecular identifier, enabling accurate counting of TCR cDNA molecules. First-strand cDNA for TCR alpha and beta chains was synthesized from specific primers in the conserved constant-segment region. To control for contamination, every cDNA library was double barcoded, receiving both a SMART-Mk sample barcode and Illumina barcodes. TruSeq adapter sequences, together with Illumina sample barcodes, were added in two successive PCR steps. Sequencing of the TCR alpha and beta cDNA libraries was done on the Illumina HiSeq platform using custom primers. Regarding the original processing steps: MiGEC was used to process raw reads and extract unique molecular identifiers, and MiXCR was used to find CDR3 positions. For each individual, recombination models were inferred using an EM algorithm with the repgenHMM and IGoR tools. The tcR package in R was used for shared clonotype analysis, with sharing normalized by the product of cloneset sizes. To study raw recombination without the effects of thymic and clonal selection, out-of-frame nonproductive sequences were analyzed. Starting from the raw public reads, TCRdb applied fastp trimming at Q25, assembled clones with MiXCR and retained in-frame beta chains. Merged by CDR3 protein, the rows form single entries marked with the most common genes and DNA. What appears here as the V and J calls and clone size reflects TCRdb's work, not the paper's. The sample records 500,000 to 650,000 distinct CDR3 sequences, about a fifth of which are singletons. In total, the top ten clones hold about 0.5% of the sample.

This sample was shared with a second study, whose subject was yellow fever vaccine responses in identical twins. The second study reports: According to the authors, in identical twins the way T cells responded to vaccination appeared partly convergent and partly personalized. In the study, vaccine-responding T cell clones were precisely tracked in identical twins.

The source of this sequence is a woman younger than 30 in good health. What was sequenced was CD4+ T cells sorted from blood. The V and J segments used are TRBV12-3 or TRBV12-4 and TRBJ2-5; TRBD1 is a possible D gene, resting on 5 matching bases. The CDR3 is CASSAWGLGETQYF. The DNA sequence is given as TGTGCCAGCAGTGCCTGGGGCCTAGGAGAGACCCAGTACTTC.